These 29 T cell receptor beta chains were all obtained from the same sample, sequenced in a study of OX40 agonist ivuxolimab in advanced cancers. TCRdb's copy holds only in-frame clones and misses some; the assay was immunoSEQ multiplex PCR. The data contain tens of thousands of clones, about 87% of them singletons. The material sequenced was CD4+ or CD8+ T cells sorted from blood, taken in a trial of the OX40 agonist ivuxolimab. The receptors stem from an adult with an advanced solid tumor such as melanoma, head and neck, liver or kidney cancer.

The chain uses TRBV5-8 and TRBJ2-2; D gene unclear. Trimming took 4 bases from V and 5 from J, leaving 12 bases between them. The germline V gene encodes CDR1 SGHTS and CDR2 YDEGEE. The length of the CDR3 is 14 residues. CDR3 bases: TGTGCCAGCAGCCGTTTCACGCCAACCGGGGAGCTGTTTTTT. This sequence encodes CASSRFTPTGELFF.

The V call is TRBV30, the J call TRBJ2-5, with D possibly matching TRBD1 (6 bases). The end of the DNA aligns better with TRBJ2-7, so the J call may be wrong. In germline, CDR1 is GTSNPN, CDR2 SVGIG (reference sequence). This CDR3 has 16 amino acids. Here the CDR3 DNA reads TGTGCCTGGAGTGAAGGGGTAGGGGGAAGGACCTACGAGCAGTACTTC. This encodes CAWSEGVGGRTYEQYF.

This CDR3 is CASSPRGPETQYF. CDR3 nucleotide sequence: TGTGCCAGCAGTCCGCGGGGCCCAGAGACCCAGTACTTC. The chain recombines TRBV28 with TRBJ2-5, with D perhaps matching TRBD2 (6 bases). CDR3 length equals 13 residues. Trimming stripped 5 bases from V and 4 bases from J, with 11 bases between. CDR1 is MDHEN and CDR2 is SYDVKM in the germline V gene.

This chain uses TRBV19 with TRBJ1-1, with 9 bases lining up with TRBD1. With 5 bases clipped from V and 4 bases from J, the junction kept 8 bases outside the gene matches. The CDR3 is made up of 15 amino acids. Germline lookup yields CDR1 LNHDA and CDR2 SQIVND (reference sequence). CDR3 sequence: CASSPGTGILTEAFF. CDR3 bases: TGTGCCAGTAGTCCCGGGACAGGGATTCTCACTGAAGCTTTCTTT.

The J gene is TRBJ1-4, the V gene TRBV6-1; TRBD1 is a possible D gene (5 bases). Germline V gene lookup returns CDR1 MNHNS and CDR2 SASEGT. The germline V and J ends were trimmed by 11 bases and 8 bases, with 15 bases remaining between them. CDR3 size: 12 residues. Written as DNA, the CDR3 is TGTGCCTCCCAGGGTCCGGGGGAAAAACTGTTTTTT. As protein: CASQGPGEKLFF.

This rearrangement joins TRBV10-3 to TRBJ2-3, with 8 nucleotides matching TRBD1. Germline V gene data show CDR1 as ENHRY and CDR2 as SYGVKD. The V and J ends lost 4 bases and 2 bases, in that order; junction bases with no gene match: 5. This CDR3 contains 15 residues. This CDR3 is CAISGTGWLTDTQYF. CDR3 nucleotide sequence: TGTGCCATCAGTGGGACAGGGTGGCTCACAGATACGCAGTATTTT.

V gene TRBV27 combines with J gene TRBJ2-7; TRBD2 is a possible D gene (6 bases). The CDR3 is 15 residues long. Germline V gene lookup returns CDR1 MNHEY and CDR2 SMNVEV (reference sequence). Trimming removed 1 base from V and 2 bases from J, with 12 bases in between. CDR3 coding DNA: TGTGCCAGCAGTTTATTCCTCGGGGGAGCCTACGAGCAGTACTTC. This gives the protein CASSLFLGGAYEQYF.

J is TRBJ2-7 and V is TRBV27, with 13 positions matching TRBD2. The CDR3 runs 16 residues. Germline V gene lookup returns CDR1 MNHEY and CDR2 SMNVEV (reference sequence). V shed 5 bases, J shed 1 base, and the junction held 5 bases outside the gene matches. The CDR3 here is CASSQQTSGRSYEQYF. As DNA, the CDR3 is TGTGCCAGCAGTCAACAGACTAGCGGGAGGTCCTACGAGCAGTACTTC.

The V and J genes are TRBV2 and TRBJ1-3, with a weak D call TRBD1 (5 bases). This CDR3 has 18 residues. The germline V and J ends were trimmed by 0 bases and 4 bases, with 19 bases remaining between them. Germline lookup yields CDR1 SNHLY and CDR2 FYNNEI. The CDR3 sequence: CASSEAWSSLGGGNTIYF. In DNA form, the CDR3 reads TGTGCCAGCAGTGAAGCTTGGAGTTCTCTGGGGGGAGGAAACACCATATATTTT. Using reference TRBV2 and TRBJ1-3 for the parts outside the CDR3, the full variable domain is EPEVTQTPSHQVTQMGQEVILRCVPISNHLYFYWYRQILGQKVEFLVSFYNNEISEKSEIFDDQFSVERPDGSNFTLKIRSTKLEDSAMYFCASSEAWSSLGGGNTIYFGEGSWLTVV.

The chain links TRBV14 to TRBJ2-7; possibly TRBD1 for D (6 bases). Trimming left V 0 bases short and J 6 bases short, with 15 bases between. This CDR3 region has 15 residues. CDR1 is SGHDN and CDR2 is FVKESK in the germline V gene. CDR3 coding DNA: TGTGCCAGCAGCCAAGACCAACTCTCAGGGGTCGAGCAGTACTTC. Its protein is CASSQDQLSGVEQYF.

V is TRBV9 and J is TRBJ2-3; 8 bases align to TRBD2. Trimming removed 4 bases from V and 0 bases from J; junction bases left unmatched: 7. Per germline, CDR1 SGDLS and CDR2 YYNGEE. CDR3 size: 16 residues. The CDR3 protein is CASSTWVAGSTDTQYF. The CDR3 region has the DNA TGTGCCAGCAGCACCTGGGTAGCGGGAAGCACAGATACGCAGTATTTT.

The sample holds a few counts of this clone. The chain combines TRBV7-3 with TRBJ1-5, with 11 bases that match TRBD1. The V and J ends lost 4 bases and 7 bases, in that order; junction bases with no gene match: 3. This CDR3 has 14 amino acids. CDR1 SGHTA and CDR2 FQGTGA come from the germline V gene. CDR3 bases: TGTGCCAGCAGCTGGGACAGGGGGAGACAGCCCCAGCATTTT. It yields the protein CASSWDRGRQPQHF.

The CDR3 sequence: CASSEARGWAGELFF. Written as DNA, the CDR3 is TGTGCCAGCAGTGAAGCGAGAGGGTGGGCCGGGGAGCTGTTTTTT. J is TRBJ2-2 and V is TRBV2; possible D gene TRBD2, 5 bases. V was clipped by 0 bases and J by 6 bases, with 11 bases between them. This CDR3 comprises 15 residues. The germline V gene has CDR1 SNHLY and CDR2 FYNNEI.

The chain carries TRBV9 and TRBJ2-1, with 9 bases that match TRBD2. There are 15 residues in the CDR3. V was clipped by 4 bases and J by 1 base; unmatched bases: 3. The germline CDR1 and CDR2 sequences are SGDLS and YYNGEE. CDR3 nucleotide sequence: TGTGCCAGCAGCCGAACTAGCGGGTCCTACAATGAGCAGTTCTTC. It specifies CASSRTSGSYNEQFF.

The CDR3 sequence: CSVDSGSNTGELFF. The CDR3 coding sequence is TGCAGCGTTGATTCGGGGTCGAACACCGGGGAGCTGTTTTTT. The chain recombines TRBV29-1 with TRBJ2-2, with a possible D match to TRBD2 (5 bases). The CDR3 has 14 amino acids. The ends were cut back, 3 bases at V and 0 bases at J, with 8 bases in the middle. Germline V gene lookup returns CDR1 SQVTM and CDR2 ANQGSEA.

This clone was counted between two and nine times. The J gene is TRBJ1-6, the V gene TRBV9; D is ambiguous. Germline lookup yields CDR1 SGDLS and CDR2 YYNGEE. This CDR3 is built from 14 residues. Trimming pared 0 bases from V and 13 bases from J, leaving 14 bases between. The CDR3 reads CASSVALQPEPLHF. CDR3 DNA: TGTGCCAGCAGCGTAGCTCTGCAACCCGAGCCCCTCCACTTT.

The chain has TRBV5-1 and TRBJ2-5, with TRBD2 as a possible D gene (5 bases). The CDR3 contains 15 residues. V lost 4 bases and J 1 base, leaving 14 bases between the germline ends. Germline assignment: CDR1 SGHRS and CDR2 YFSETQ. The CDR3 bases are TGCGCCAGCAGCCCTCGGAAGGCGGGCCAAGAGACCCAGTACTTC. Its translation is CASSPRKAGQETQYF.

V is TRBV9 and J is TRBJ2-2, with 8 bases lining up with TRBD1. Germline lookup yields CDR1 SGDLS and CDR2 YYNGEE. With 4 bases clipped from V and 2 bases from J, the junction kept 7 bases outside the gene matches. This CDR3 has 16 residues. The CDR3 is CASSPRTGLNTGELFF. DNA of the CDR3: TGTGCCAGCAGCCCACGGACAGGGTTAAACACCGGGGAGCTGTTTTTT.

The J gene is TRBJ2-7, the V gene TRBV2; D may be TRBD2 (5 bases). Trimming took 7 bases from V and 7 from J, leaving 17 bases between them. Germline V gives CDR1 SNHLY, CDR2 FYNNEI. This CDR3 is 13 amino acids long. The CDR3 region has the DNA TGTGCCAGCATAGAGGACTGGGATCGTGAGCAGTACTTC. Translated, it gives CASIEDWDREQYF.

The chain couples TRBV7-3 to TRBJ2-5; 7 nucleotides line up with TRBD1. V trimming: 6 bases; J trimming: 5 bases; junction bases outside the gene matches: 12. Per germline, CDR1 SGHTA and CDR2 FQGTGA. The CDR3 is 15 amino acids. The CDR3 reads CASSTQGLPGETQYF. The CDR3, as DNA: TGTGCCAGCAGTACACAGGGGCTACCCGGCGAGACCCAGTACTTC.

J is TRBJ1-6 and V is TRBV7-2; TRBD1 aligns across 12 bases. Germline loops: CDR1 SGHTA, CDR2 FQGNSA. The V gene end was trimmed by 1 base and the J gene end by 9 bases; junction bases not matched to a gene: 1. This CDR3 is 15 amino acids long. The CDR3 DNA sequence: TGTGCCAGCAGCTTAGGGGGACAGGGGGCTTCACCCCTCCACTTT. This sequence encodes CASSLGGQGASPLHF.

The rearrangement uses TRBV6-5 and TRBJ2-7, with D maybe TRBD2 (6 bases). V was cut by 6 bases and J by 1 base, with 13 bases left in between. CDR3 size: 14 residues. Germline CDR1 MNHEY, CDR2 SVGAGI. CDR3 in amino acids: CASSSRDSSYEQYF. The CDR3, as DNA: TGTGCCAGCAGCAGTCGGGACTCATCCTACGAGCAGTACTTC.

The chain is built from TRBV5-1 and TRBJ2-7; a weak D match, TRBD1 (6 bases). Germline CDR1 is SGHRS and CDR2 is YFSETQ. The V end lost 2 bases, the J end lost 6 bases, and 9 bases lay between the germline ends. CDR3 length: 12 residues. CDR3 nucleotide sequence: TGCGCCAGCAGCTTAAACAGGGTCGAGCAGTACTTC. Translated: CASSLNRVEQYF.

The CDR3 is CASGGARAKNIQYF. The CDR3 DNA is TGTGCCAGCGGAGGGGCTCGGGCCAAAAACATTCAGTACTTC. The rearrangement links TRBV27 to TRBJ2-4; maybe TRBD2 (6 bases). Germline CDR1 reads MNHEY; CDR2 reads SMNVEV (reference sequence). Between the trimmed V and J ends, which lost 8 bases and 1 base, there was a span of 12 bases. CDR3 length equals 14 residues.

This rearrangement joins TRBV2 to TRBJ2-1; D possibly uses TRBD1 or TRBD2 (5 bases each). The V end was cut by 4 bases, the J end by 0 bases, with 16 bases between. The CDR3 has 17 amino acids. CDR1 SNHLY and CDR2 FYNNEI come from the germline V gene. In nucleotides, the CDR3 is TGTGCCAGCAGTGTGTATCCGGGACCGAGCTCCTACAATGAGCAGTTCTTC. Encoded protein: CASSVYPGPSSYNEQFF.

This chain joins TRBV18 and TRBJ2-7; no definite D call. CDR3 size: 14 residues. Germline-derived CDR1 and CDR2 are KGHSH and LQKENI. The V end was cut by 0 bases, the J end by 4 bases, with 10 bases between. In DNA form, the CDR3 reads TGTGCCAGCTCACCACCGTCAAAGCAATACGAGCAGTACTTC. As protein: CASSPPSKQYEQYF.

This clone was found once. The chain couples TRBV30 to TRBJ2-7, with D maybe TRBD2 (6 bases). There are 14 residues in the CDR3. V lost 3 bases and J lost 0, with 12 bases in between. Looked up from germline, CDR1 is GTSNPN and CDR2 is SVGIG (reference sequence). Written as DNA, the CDR3 is TGTGCCTGGAGGCCCGCGGGGTCCTCCTACGAGCAGTACTTC. This sequence encodes CAWRPAGSSYEQYF.

V is TRBV9 and J is TRBJ1-3, with D perhaps TRBD1 (6 bases). Trimming took 5 bases from V and 2 from J, leaving 14 bases between them. CDR3 length: 15 residues. Looked up from germline, CDR1 is SGDLS and CDR2 is YYNGEE. The CDR3 is CASSKSGAPGNTIYF. CDR3 sequence (DNA): TGTGCCAGCAGTAAGTCGGGGGCTCCTGGAAACACCATATATTTT. Full variable domain (missing parts from reference TRBV9 and TRBJ1-3): DSGVTQTPKHLITATGQRVTLRCSPRSGDLSVYWYQQSLDQGLQFLIQYYNGEERAKGNILERFSAQQFPDLHSELNLSSLELGDSALYFCASSKSGAPGNTIYFGEGSWLTVV.

With regard to this clone: The sample holds other DNA sequences that translate to the same CDR3. The chain joins TRBV5-1 to TRBJ2-1; no definite D call. There are 11 residues in the CDR3. The V gene lost 0 bases and the J gene lost 7 bases, with 2 bases spanning the gap. Germline V gives CDR1 SGHRS, CDR2 YFSETQ. The CDR3 coding sequence is TGCGCCAGCAGCTTGGGTAATGAGCAGTTCTTC. Its translation: CASSLGNEQFF.